Below, 16 T cell receptor beta chains from the same sample are listed, as sequenced in a study of blood T cell repertoires in COVID-19. The protocol was immunoSEQ multiplex PCR, while the TCRdb copy is restricted to in-frame clones and leaves out a portion. The data show tens of thousands of clones, over 80% seen once. The source material was peripheral blood. Receptors were obtained from a human donor in a cohort sampled during active COVID-19.

The gene calls are TRBV2 and TRBJ2-3; D might be TRBD1 (6 bases). Trimming pared 4 bases from V and 5 bases from J, leaving 10 bases between. The CDR3 runs 13 residues. Germline assignment: CDR1 SNHLY and CDR2 FYNNEI. In nucleotides, the CDR3 is TGTGCCAGCAGTGGGAGAGGGGGAGATACGCAGTATTTT. As protein: CASSGRGGDTQYF.

V and J are TRBV7-2 and TRBJ2-7; D call uncertain. V shed 0 bases and J shed 0 bases, with 6 bases lying between them. There are 14 residues in the CDR3. From germline, CDR1 is SGHTA and CDR2 FQGNSA. CDR3: CASSLAHSSYEQYF. DNA for the CDR3: TGTGCCAGCAGCTTAGCGCACAGCTCCTACGAGCAGTACTTC.

The genes are TRBV30 and TRBJ2-2, with D possibly TRBD1 on 6 matching bases. This CDR3 is built from 16 residues. Germline V gene lookup returns CDR1 GTSNPN and CDR2 SVGIG (reference sequence). V dropped 0 bases and J dropped 2 bases, with 13 bases sitting between them. The CDR3 nucleotides are TGTGCCTGGAGTGTGCAGGGGCAAATTAACACCGGGGAGCTGTTTTTT. Its protein product is CAWSVQGQINTGELFF.

The chain has TRBV7-9 and TRBJ2-3; D uncertain. V lost 3 bases to trimming and J lost 1 base, with 5 bases between them. Germline-derived CDR1 and CDR2 are SEHNR and FQNEAQ (reference sequence). This CDR3 has 13 amino acids. The CDR3 region is CASSFRGTDTQYF. The CDR3 bases are TGTGCCAGCAGCTTCCGCGGCACAGATACGCAGTATTTT.

The chain carries TRBV19 and TRBJ2-1; 7 bases align to TRBD1. Germline CDR1 is LNHDA and CDR2 is SQIVND (reference sequence). CDR3 size: 17 residues. With V trimmed by 0 bases and J by 4 bases, 9 bases remained unmatched. This CDR3 is CASSIEVGDSYYNEQFF. The CDR3 nucleotides are TGTGCCAGTAGTATAGAGGTAGGGGACAGCTATTACAATGAGCAGTTCTTC.

The chain combines TRBV21-1 with TRBJ1-5; TRBD1 was called by the table and not checked on the DNA. TRBV21-1 is a pseudogene segment. The CDR3 loop spans 23 amino acids. The CDR3 DNA is TGTGCCAGCAGCCCTCGGGACAGGGGAATATCAGTAGTTATCGTATATAGCAATCAGCCCCAGCATTTT. Translating gives CASSPRDRGISVVIVYSNQPQHF.

J is TRBJ1-2 and V is TRBV6-5; D is undetermined. CDR3 length equals 14 residues. Per germline, CDR1 MNHEY and CDR2 SVGAGI. Trimming cost V 6 bases and J 4 bases, with 15 bases left between them. CDR3 residues: CASSRDILGYGYTF. CDR3 DNA: TGTGCCAGCAGCCGTGACATCCTCGGCTATGGCTACACCTTC.

The chain couples TRBV7-9 to TRBJ2-1, with D unresolved. V was clipped by 5 bases and J by 0 bases, with 11 bases between them. The V gene's germline CDR1 is SEHNR and CDR2 FQNEAQ (reference sequence). This CDR3 region has 15 residues. The chain's CDR3 is CASSHIPLSYNEQFF. CDR3 in DNA: TGTGCCAGCAGCCACATACCCCTCTCCTACAATGAGCAGTTCTTC.

V and J are TRBV13 and TRBJ2-7; the match to TRBD2 covers 12 bases. This CDR3 contains 15 residues. Germline loops: CDR1 PRHDT, CDR2 FYEKMQ (reference sequence). Trimming took 5 bases from V and 6 from J; bases not matched to a gene: 8. The DNA for the CDR3 is TGTGCCAGCAGCAGCTGGACTAGCGGGAATTCCGAGCAGTACTTC. Translation: CASSSWTSGNSEQYF.

The chain joins TRBV9 to TRBJ2-3; TRBD1 matches 8 bases. Trimming cost V 7 bases and J 3 bases; bases outside gene matches: 10. Germline V gene sequence: CDR1 SGDLS, CDR2 YYNGEE. This CDR3 contains 15 residues. The CDR3 region has the DNA TGTGCCAGCCTTCTCGACAGGGGATTTACAGATACGCAGTATTTT. Protein sequence: CASLLDRGFTDTQYF.

J is TRBJ1-3 and V is TRBV6-5; the match to TRBD1 covers 7 bases. The CDR3 has 13 residues. With V trimmed by 6 bases and J by 9 bases, 8 bases remained unmatched. Germline values: CDR1 MNHEY, CDR2 SVGAGI. For the CDR3, the DNA is TGTGCCAGCAGCTCCGGGACAGAAAGCACCATATATTTT. Translated: CASSSGTESTIYF.

This clone was seen only once. The genes are TRBV29-1 and TRBJ2-1; 7 nucleotides match TRBD1. The V gene's germline CDR1 is SQVTM and CDR2 ANQGSEA. The CDR3 has 14 amino acids. Trimming took 6 bases from V and 0 from J; bases not matched to a gene: 5. For the CDR3, the DNA is TGCAGCGTGAGATCAGGGGGCTCCTACAATGAGCAGTTCTTC. It encodes CSVRSGGSYNEQFF.

This clone was recorded once. The CDR3 DNA reads TGCAGCGTTGAACTCCCAGGACTGCGGGGGGTTAATTACGAGCAGTACTTC. This encodes CSVELPGLRGVNYEQYF. The gene calls are TRBV29-1 and TRBJ2-7; 8 nucleotides line up with TRBD2. The CDR3 runs to 17 residues. Germline V gene sequence: CDR1 SQVTM, CDR2 ANQGSEA. J gave up 4 bases and V 2 bases, and 16 bases lay outside the gene matches.

The chain carries TRBV9 and TRBJ2-3, with 7 bases that match TRBD2. CDR1 and CDR2 from the germline V gene are SGDLS and YYNGEE. The junction had 6 bases not matched to a gene; V was cut back by 3 bases and J by 2 bases. The CDR3 contains 15 residues. CDR3 protein: CASSGSGAYTDTQYF. In DNA, the CDR3 is TGTGCCAGCAGCGGGAGCGGGGCCTACACAGATACGCAGTATTTT.

This sequence joins TRBV19 and TRBJ2-6; 10 bases map to TRBD1. V trimming: 9 bases; J trimming: 0 bases; junction bases outside the gene matches: 8. Germline CDR1 is LNHDA and CDR2 is SQIVND (reference sequence). CDR3 size: 17 residues. CDR3 nucleotides: TGTGCCAGCACGACAGGGGGCCTTGTCTCTGGGGCCAACGTCCTGACTTTC. It encodes CASTTGGLVSGANVLTF.

V is TRBV15 and J is TRBJ2-2, with 7 bases matching TRBD1. Germline CDR1 and CDR2: LNHNV and YYDKDF (reference sequence). The trim removed 7 bases at V and 4 bases at J, leaving 12 bases unmatched. The CDR3 runs to 16 residues. The CDR3 is CATNKKRGTVTGELFF. The CDR3 DNA reads TGTGCCACCAACAAAAAAAGGGGGACAGTCACCGGGGAGCTGTTTTTT.